This T cell receptor (beta chain) was captured in a study of shared clonotypes between healthy human individuals. At the level of the study: Per-donor plates numbered three CD4 naive, three CD4 memory, two CD8 naive and one CD8 memory.

Investigators divided CD4+ cells into CD45RA+ naive and CD45RA-negative memory subsets. Produced via immunoSEQ multiplex PCR; TCRdb's table is partial and in-frame only. Seen here are over a million clones, about 80% observed once, and the top ten hold about 0.52%. The sequenced sample was memory CD4+ T cells from PBMCs. As to subset: CD45RA-negative fraction. This TCR derives from a man aged 18 to 29 in good health. Some clones in this sample may be carry-over from other donors' samples.

CDR3 DNA: TGTGCTAGTGGTTTGAAGCAGGGGGCAGGGAACACCGGGGAGCTGTTTTTT. As protein: CASGLKQGAGNTGELFF. The rearrangement joins TRBV12-5 to TRBJ2-2, with 8 bases fitting TRBD1. The CDR3 has 17 amino acids. Per the germline V gene, CDR1 is LGHNT and CDR2 is FRNRAP. With 2 bases clipped from V and 1 base from J, the junction kept 6 bases outside the gene matches.